This T cell receptor (beta chain) came from a study of shared clonotypes between healthy human individuals (dated by TCRdb to 2018 to 2020). With regard to the full study: Three men and a couple of women, aged 18 to 49 years, made up the cohort. For each donor, CD4 naive and CD4 memory were each run on three plates, CD8 naive on two plates, and CD8 memory on one plate. The study deeply sequenced blood TCR repertoires of about 5 healthy adults to estimate repertoire size and the extent of clonotype sharing between individuals. Libraries were prepared and TCR repertoires were sequenced by different laboratories using diverse techniques, in order to increase sequencing depth and limit assay-specific biases. Each donor's leukapheresis produced roughly between roughly 0.94 and 9.5 billion PBMCs. Overall results and qualifications from the work: Because the study included a small number of donors, the genetic and exposure-history diversity represented was limited. Larger estimated clonotype richness was generally found for naive subsets than for memory subsets. Sharing across several donors was observed for approximately 5% of naive CD4, about 3.2% of naive CD8, 2% to 2.5% of memory CD4, and over 0.3% of memory CD8 clonotypes. Only blood was sampled, and tissue TCR repertoires likely differ from those in blood. Higher generation probabilities were observed for clonotypes shared by all four sorted-subset donors than for non-shared clonotypes. Rarefaction of sorted-subset datasets indicated incomplete sequencing despite the large sequencing depth. Pairwise subsampling led to the expectation that sequencing depth would affect the degree of clonotype sharing among donors.

Healthy HIV-negative adults with no recently reported acute infections or vaccinations were included as donors. Only Caucasian adults living in Nashville, Tennessee, USA were represented among the donors. CD4+ T cells were enriched through magnetic negative selection, after which naive cells were positively selected on CD45RA and the remaining negative fraction served as the memory subset. Blood was collected by leukapheresis, and PBMCs were isolated by Ficoll-Histopaque density gradient centrifugation and then cryopreserved in liquid nitrogen vapor phase. Analytical flow cytometry was used to check the purity and quantity of each magnetically sorted T cell population. Genomic DNA was isolated from every sorted fraction and measured by UV absorbance on a Nanodrop 2000c. The CDR3 sequence holds 13 residues, the cysteine and phenylalanine included. Only the CDR3 DNA stays, 39 bases, in frame from base 1. At the junction V is shortened by 3 bases and J by 5 bases, with 10 bases in between. Per the germline V gene (reference sequence), SEHNR is the CDR1 and FQNEAQ is the CDR2.

Using the deep immunoSEQ assay, multiplex PCR amplified TCR CDR3 regions from genomic DNA. Genomic DNA extracted from each cell subset was distributed evenly over all wells of several immunoSEQ 96-well plates, and each plate served as one replicate. For sorted subsets, around 0.2 ug genomic DNA, equal to 30,000 or so T cell genomes, was loaded into each replicate PCR. Purified libraries were measured with a Qubit 3.0 fluorometer, size-checked on a Bioanalyzer 2100, and measured again with the KAPA Library Quantification kit. A separate single-read 150-cycle Illumina NextSeq 550 flow cell was used to sequence each immunoSEQ 96-well plate. On the authors' methods: The immunoSEQ output contained only junctional sequences without quality scores, so filtering could not match that applied to full-length reads. To assign V/J genes and CDR3, sequences were annotated against IMGT germline references using PyIR, a Python wrapper for IgBLAST v1.9. Reads were filtered out if the reads had weak V/J assignments (E-value above 1e-6), no CDR3, stop codons, out-of-frame junctions, or ambiguous translated residues. V3J clonotypes were defined by identical inferred V gene, J gene, and CDR3 amino acid sequence. The percentage overlap between two repertoires was calculated by dividing the number of shared unique clonotypes by the size of the smaller repertoire. Richness of each repertoire was evaluated using RTK rarefaction, the Chao1 estimator, and Recon v2.1 estimates of unobserved clonotypes. Generation probabilities were computed with OLGA for all TCRbeta clonotypes obtained by the gDNA method from a handful of donors. TCRdb retrieved this table from immuneACCESS and kept in-frame rearrangements only. Not all clones are present; in checked studies, unresolved V genes account for under half, and no reason is known for the remainder. V and J calls and clone size are those listed in that table; D and trimming were worked out from the DNA. Across this sample there are more than 900,000 clones, with approximately 80% seen only once. The ten largest clonotypes hold roughly 0.57% of the sample.

Concerning this clone: Which antigen it targets is not known. No base quality information exists; no much larger clone differs at one position.

The sequence was collected from a man younger than 35 in good health. Some clones in this sample may be carry-over from other donors' samples. The rearranged chain carries TRBV7-9 and TRBJ1-1; TRBD1 is possibly the D segment (6 matching bases). Sequenced sample: memory CD4+ T cells from PBMCs. The cell subset or site label on this specimen signifies: CD45RA-negative fraction. The bases are TGTGCCAGCAGCTTGAGAAGGGGGACTGAAGCTTTCTTT. Its protein product is CASSLRRGTEAFF.